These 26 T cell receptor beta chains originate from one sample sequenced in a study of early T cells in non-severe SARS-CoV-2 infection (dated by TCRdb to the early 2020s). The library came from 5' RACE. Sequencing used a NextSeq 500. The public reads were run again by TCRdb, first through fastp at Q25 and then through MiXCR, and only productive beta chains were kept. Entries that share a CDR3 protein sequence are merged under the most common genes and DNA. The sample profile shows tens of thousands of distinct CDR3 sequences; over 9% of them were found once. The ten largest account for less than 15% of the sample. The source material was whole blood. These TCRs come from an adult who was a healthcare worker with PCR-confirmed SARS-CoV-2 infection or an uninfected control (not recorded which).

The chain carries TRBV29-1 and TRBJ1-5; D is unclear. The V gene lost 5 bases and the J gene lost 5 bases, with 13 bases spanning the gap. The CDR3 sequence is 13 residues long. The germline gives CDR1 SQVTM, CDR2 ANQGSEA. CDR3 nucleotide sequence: TGCAGCGTTAGGCAAGGCATCGATCAGCCCCAGCATTTT. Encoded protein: CSVRQGIDQPQHF.

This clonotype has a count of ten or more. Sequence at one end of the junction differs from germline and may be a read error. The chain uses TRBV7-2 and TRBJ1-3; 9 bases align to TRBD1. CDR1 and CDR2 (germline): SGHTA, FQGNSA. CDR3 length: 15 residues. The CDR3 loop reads CASSLMDRGGDTIYF. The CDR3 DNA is TGTGCCAGCAGCTTAATGGACAGGGGTGGAGACACCATATATTTT.

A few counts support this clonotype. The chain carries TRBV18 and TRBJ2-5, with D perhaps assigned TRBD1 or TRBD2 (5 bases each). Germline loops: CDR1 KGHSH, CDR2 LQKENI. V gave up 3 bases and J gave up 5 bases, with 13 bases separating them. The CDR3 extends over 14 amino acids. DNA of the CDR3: TGTGCCAGCTCACCTGGGACCGCCGCGGAGACCCAGTACTTC. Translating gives CASSPGTAAETQYF.

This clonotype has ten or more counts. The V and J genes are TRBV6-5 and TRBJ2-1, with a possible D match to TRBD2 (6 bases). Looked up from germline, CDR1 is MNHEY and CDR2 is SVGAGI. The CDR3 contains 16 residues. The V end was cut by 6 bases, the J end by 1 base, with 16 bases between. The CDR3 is CASSRSGGNSYNEQFF. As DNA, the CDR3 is TGTGCCAGCAGCCGGAGTGGGGGGAATTCCTACAATGAGCAGTTCTTC.

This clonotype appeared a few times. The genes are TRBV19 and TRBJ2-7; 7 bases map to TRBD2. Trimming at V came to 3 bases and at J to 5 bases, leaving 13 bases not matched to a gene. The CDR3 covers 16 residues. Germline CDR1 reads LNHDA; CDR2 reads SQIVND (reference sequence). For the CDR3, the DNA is TGTGCCAGTAGTATGGGCCTTCTAGCGGACTGGGACGAGCAGTACTTC. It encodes CASSMGLLADWDEQYF.

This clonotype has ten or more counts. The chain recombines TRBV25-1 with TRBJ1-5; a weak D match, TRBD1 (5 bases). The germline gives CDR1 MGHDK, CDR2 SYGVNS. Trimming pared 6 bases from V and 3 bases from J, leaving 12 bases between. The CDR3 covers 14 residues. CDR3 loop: CASSKDSHNQPQHF. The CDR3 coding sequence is TGTGCCAGCAGCAAAGACAGTCACAATCAGCCCCAGCATTTT.

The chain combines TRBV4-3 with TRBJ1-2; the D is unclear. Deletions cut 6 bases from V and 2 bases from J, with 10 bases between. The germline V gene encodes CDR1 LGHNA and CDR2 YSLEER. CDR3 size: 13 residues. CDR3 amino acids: CASSHHGNYGYTF. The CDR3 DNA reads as TGCGCCAGCAGTCATCACGGGAACTATGGCTACACCTTC.

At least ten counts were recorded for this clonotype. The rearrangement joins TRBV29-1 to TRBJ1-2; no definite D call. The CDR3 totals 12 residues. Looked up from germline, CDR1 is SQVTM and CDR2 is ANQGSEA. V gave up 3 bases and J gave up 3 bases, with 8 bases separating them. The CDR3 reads CSVDSDYYGYTF. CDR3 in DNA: TGCAGCGTTGATTCAGATTACTATGGCTACACCTTC.

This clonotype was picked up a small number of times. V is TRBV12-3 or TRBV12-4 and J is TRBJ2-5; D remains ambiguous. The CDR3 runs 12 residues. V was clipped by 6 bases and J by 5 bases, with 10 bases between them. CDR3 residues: CASSPYLETQYF. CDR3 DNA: TGTGCCAGCAGCCCATATTTGGAGACCCAGTACTTC.

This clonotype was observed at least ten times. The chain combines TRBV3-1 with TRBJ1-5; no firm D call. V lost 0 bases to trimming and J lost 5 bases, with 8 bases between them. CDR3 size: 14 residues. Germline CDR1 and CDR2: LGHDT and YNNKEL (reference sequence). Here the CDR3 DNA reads TGTGCCAGCAGCCAAGATCGTACGGATCAGCCCCAGCATTTT. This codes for CASSQDRTDQPQHF.

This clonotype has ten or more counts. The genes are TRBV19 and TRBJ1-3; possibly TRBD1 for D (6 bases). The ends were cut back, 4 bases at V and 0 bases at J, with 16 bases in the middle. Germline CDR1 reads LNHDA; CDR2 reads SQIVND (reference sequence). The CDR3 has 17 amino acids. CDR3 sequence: CASSTRPAGASGNTIYF. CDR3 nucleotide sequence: TGTGCCAGTAGTACAAGGCCAGCAGGGGCCTCTGGAAACACCATATATTTT.

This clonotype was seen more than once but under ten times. CDR3 DNA sequence: TGTGCCAGTAGTATACTAGCGGGGGGGCACGAGACCCAGTACTTC. Translating it yields CASSILAGGHETQYF. This chain connects TRBV19 to TRBJ2-5; 12 nucleotides match TRBD2. The CDR3 has 15 amino acids. V dropped 2 bases and J dropped 5; count of bases not matched to a gene: 3. CDR1 LNHDA and CDR2 SQIVND come from the germline V gene (reference sequence).

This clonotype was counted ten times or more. CDR3 in DNA: TGCGCCAGCAGCTTGGACAGCTCCAACTACGAGCAGTACTTC. Translated, it gives CASSLDSSNYEQYF. This rearrangement joins TRBV5-1 to TRBJ2-7; D call uncertain. Germline CDR1 reads SGHRS; CDR2 reads YFSETQ. V was shortened by 0 bases and J by 3 bases, with 10 bases between the two germline ends. The CDR3 length is 14 residues. Complete variable domain (other parts from reference TRBV5-1 and TRBJ2-7): KAGVTQTPRYLIKTRGQQVTLSCSPISGHRSVSWYQQTPGQGLQFLFEYFSETQRNKGNFPGRFSGRQFSNSRSEMNVSTLELGDSALYLCASSLDSSNYEQYFGPGTRLTVT.

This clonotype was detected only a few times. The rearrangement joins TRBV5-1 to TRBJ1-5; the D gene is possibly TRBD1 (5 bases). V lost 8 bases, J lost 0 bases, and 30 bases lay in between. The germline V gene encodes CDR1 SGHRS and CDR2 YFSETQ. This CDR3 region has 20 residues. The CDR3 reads CAREGCTIRDGYYSNQPQHF. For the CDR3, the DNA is TGCGCCAGGGAGGGGTGCACAATCCGGGACGGTTACTATAGCAATCAGCCCCAGCATTTT.

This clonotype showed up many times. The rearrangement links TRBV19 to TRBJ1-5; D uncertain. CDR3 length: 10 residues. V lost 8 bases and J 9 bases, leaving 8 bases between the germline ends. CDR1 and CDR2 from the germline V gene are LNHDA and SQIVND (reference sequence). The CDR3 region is CASHPRPQHF. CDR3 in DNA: TGTGCCAGTCACCCCCGGCCCCAGCATTTT.

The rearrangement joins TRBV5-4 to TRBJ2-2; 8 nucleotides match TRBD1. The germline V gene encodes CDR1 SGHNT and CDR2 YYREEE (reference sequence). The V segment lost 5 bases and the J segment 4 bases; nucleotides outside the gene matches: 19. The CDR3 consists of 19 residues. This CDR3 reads CASSDKTQMTGAGTGELFF. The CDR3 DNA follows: TGTGCCAGCAGTGATAAAACCCAAATGACAGGGGCGGGCACCGGGGAGCTGTTTTTT. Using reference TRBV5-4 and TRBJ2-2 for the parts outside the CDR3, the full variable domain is ETGVTQSPTHLIKTRGQQVTLRCSSQSGHNTVSWYQQALGQGPQFIFQYYREEENGRGNFPPRFSGLQFPNYSSELNVNALELDDSALYLCASSDKTQMTGAGTGELFFGEGSRLTVL.

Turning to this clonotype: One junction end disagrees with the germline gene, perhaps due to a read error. DNA of the CDR3: TGTGCCGGCAGCCAAGGCAGGGGGCGGTTTGGCTACACCTTC. Encoded protein: CAGSQGRGRFGYTF. V and J are TRBV7-2 and TRBJ1-2, with 8 bases lining up with TRBD1. Germline V gene lookup returns CDR1 SGHTA and CDR2 FQGNSA. There are 14 residues in the CDR3.

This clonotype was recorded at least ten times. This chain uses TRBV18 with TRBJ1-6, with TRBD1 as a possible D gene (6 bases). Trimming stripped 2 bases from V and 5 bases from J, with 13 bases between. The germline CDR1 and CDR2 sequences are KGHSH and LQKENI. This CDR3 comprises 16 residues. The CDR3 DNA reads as TGTGCCAGCTCACCAGTCAGGGGCTTCGATAATTCACCCCTCCACTTT. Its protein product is CASSPVRGFDNSPLHF. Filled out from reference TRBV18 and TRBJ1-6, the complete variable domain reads NAGVMQNPRHLVRRRGQEARLRCSPMKGHSHVYWYRQLPEEGLKFMVYLQKENIIDESGMPKERFSAEFPKEGPSILRIQQVVRGDSAAYFCASSPVRGFDNSPLHFGNGTRLTVT.

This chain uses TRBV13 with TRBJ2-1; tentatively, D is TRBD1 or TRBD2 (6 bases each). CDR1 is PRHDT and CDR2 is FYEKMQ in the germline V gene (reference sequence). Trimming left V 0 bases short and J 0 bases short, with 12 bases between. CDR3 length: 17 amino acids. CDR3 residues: CASSLGPGASSYNEQFF. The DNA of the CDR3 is TGTGCCAGCAGCTTAGGCCCGGGGGCCAGCTCCTACAATGAGCAGTTCTTC. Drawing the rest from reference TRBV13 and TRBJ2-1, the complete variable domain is AAGVIQSPRHLIKEKRETATLKCYPIPRHDTVYWYQQGPGQDPQFLISFYEKMQSDKGSIPDRFSAQQFSDYHSELNMSSLELGDSALYFCASSLGPGASSYNEQFFGPGTRLTVL.

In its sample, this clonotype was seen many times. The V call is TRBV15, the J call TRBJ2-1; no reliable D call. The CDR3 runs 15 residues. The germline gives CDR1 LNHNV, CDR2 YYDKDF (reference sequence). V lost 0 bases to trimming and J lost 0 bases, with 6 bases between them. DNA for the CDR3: TGTGCCACCAGCAGAGAGCGGAGCTCCTACAATGAGCAGTTCTTC. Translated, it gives CATSRERSSYNEQFF.

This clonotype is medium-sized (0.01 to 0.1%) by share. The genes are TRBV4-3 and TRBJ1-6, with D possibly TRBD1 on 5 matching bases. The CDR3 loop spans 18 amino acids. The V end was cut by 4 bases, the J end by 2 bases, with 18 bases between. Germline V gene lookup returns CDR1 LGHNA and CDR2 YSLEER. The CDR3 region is CASSREGGAGTYNSPLHF. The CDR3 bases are TGCGCCAGCAGCCGGGAGGGAGGGGCAGGGACCTATAATTCACCCCTCCACTTT.

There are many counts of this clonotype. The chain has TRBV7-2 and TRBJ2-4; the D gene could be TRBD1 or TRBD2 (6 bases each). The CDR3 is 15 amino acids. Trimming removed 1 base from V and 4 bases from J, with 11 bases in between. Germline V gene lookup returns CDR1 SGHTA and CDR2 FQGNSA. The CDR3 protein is CASSLGGARKNIQYF. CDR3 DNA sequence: TGTGCCAGCAGCTTAGGGGGGGCCCGGAAAAACATTCAGTACTTC.

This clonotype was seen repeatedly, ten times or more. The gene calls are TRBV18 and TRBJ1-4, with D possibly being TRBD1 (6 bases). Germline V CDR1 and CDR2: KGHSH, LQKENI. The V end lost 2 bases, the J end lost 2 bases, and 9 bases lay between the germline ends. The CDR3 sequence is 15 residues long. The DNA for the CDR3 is TGTGCCAGCTCACCAAGGGACATGACTAATGAAAAACTGTTTTTT. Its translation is CASSPRDMTNEKLFF.

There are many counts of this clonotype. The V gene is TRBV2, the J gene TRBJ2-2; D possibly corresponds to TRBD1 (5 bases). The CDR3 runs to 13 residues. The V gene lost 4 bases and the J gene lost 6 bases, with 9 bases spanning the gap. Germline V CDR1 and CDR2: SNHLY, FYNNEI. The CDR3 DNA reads TGTGCCAGCAGTGTCCGCAGGGCCGGGGAGCTGTTTTTT. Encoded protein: CASSVRRAGELFF.

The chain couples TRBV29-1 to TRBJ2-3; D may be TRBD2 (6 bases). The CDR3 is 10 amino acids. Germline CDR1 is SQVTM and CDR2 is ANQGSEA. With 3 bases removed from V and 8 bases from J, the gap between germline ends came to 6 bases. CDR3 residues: CSVEEGTQYF. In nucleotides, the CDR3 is TGCAGCGTTGAGGAGGGTACGCAGTATTTT.

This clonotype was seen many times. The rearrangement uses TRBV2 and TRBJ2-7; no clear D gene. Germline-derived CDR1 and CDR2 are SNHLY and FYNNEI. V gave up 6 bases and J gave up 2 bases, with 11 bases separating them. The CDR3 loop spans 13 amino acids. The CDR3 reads CASRTQQPYEQYF. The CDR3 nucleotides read TGTGCCAGCAGGACCCAACAGCCCTACGAGCAGTACTTC.